Listed here are 23 T cell receptor beta chains from one sample, sequenced in a study of control samples from healthy donors and cancer patients. Here immunoSEQ multiplex PCR was the method, and the copy in TCRdb shows in-frame clones only, minus some. Counted here are 200,000 or so clones, about 93% occurring once; the ten biggest clones make up less than 1.6%. The sequencing sample was made of blood. These receptors all stem from a man aged 45-60 years in good health.

The chain joins TRBV9 to TRBJ2-3; tentatively, D is TRBD1 (5 bases). Germline loops: CDR1 SGDLS, CDR2 YYNGEE. V lost 3 bases and J 0 bases, leaving 14 bases between the germline ends. This CDR3 has 16 amino acids. In DNA, the CDR3 is TGTGCCAGCAGCGGAACTGACAGTCCTAGCACAGATACGCAGTATTTT. This gives the protein CASSGTDSPSTDTQYF.

The V call is TRBV27, the J call TRBJ2-7; D unclear. V lost 1 base and J lost 5, with 9 bases in between. The CDR3 totals 13 residues. From germline, CDR1 is MNHEY and CDR2 SMNVEV (reference sequence). For the CDR3, the DNA is TGTGCCAGCAGTTTATGGAGTTCCCACGAGCAGTACTTC. Translated, it gives CASSLWSSHEQYF.

The rearrangement uses TRBV15 and TRBJ1-5; D uncertain. Germline V gives CDR1 LNHNV, CDR2 YYDKDF (reference sequence). CDR3 size: 16 residues. V dropped 1 base and J dropped 1 base, with 11 bases sitting between them. CDR3 region: CATSRGGTGSNQPQHF. DNA for the CDR3: TGTGCCACCAGCAGAGGGGGTACGGGGAGCAATCAGCCCCAGCATTTT.

The J gene is TRBJ1-2, the V gene TRBV24-1; D remains unclear. The V gene lost 4 bases and the J gene lost 7 bases, with 15 bases spanning the gap. The CDR3 has 14 residues. CDR1 is KGHDR and CDR2 is SFDVKD in the germline V gene. DNA for the CDR3: TGTGCCACCAGTGACTTTAGGATCGCCCGTGGCTACACCTTC. Protein sequence: CATSDFRIARGYTF.

This sequence joins TRBV6-1 and TRBJ1-1; no firm D call. This CDR3 is 11 amino acids long. Trimming shortened V by 1 base and J by 10 bases, and 7 bases separated the two germline ends. Germline V lookup: CDR1 MNHNS, CDR2 SASEGT. The CDR3 region is CASSEGNGAFF. Written as DNA, the CDR3 is TGTGCCAGCAGTGAAGGGAACGGAGCTTTCTTT.

This clone was picked up one time. J is TRBJ1-1 and V is TRBV19; the D gene is possibly TRBD1 (5 bases). Germline CDR1 is LNHDA and CDR2 is SQIVND (reference sequence). V lost 5 bases, J lost 5 bases, and 21 bases lay in between. The CDR3 runs to 16 residues. CDR3 nucleotide sequence: TGTGCCAGTAGTGCAGGAGAGAAGGGGAAGAGGACTGAAGCTTTCTTT. It encodes CASSAGEKGKRTEAFF.

This clone was observed a single time. The J gene is TRBJ2-5, the V gene TRBV10-2; possible D gene TRBD2, 5 bases. Germline-derived CDR1 and CDR2 are WSHSY and SAAADI. Deletions cut 4 bases from V and 2 bases from J, with 11 bases between. The CDR3 is 14 residues long. In nucleotides, the CDR3 is TGCGCCAGCAGTGTACGAGGGATTCAAGAGACCCAGTACTTC. Translating gives CASSVRGIQETQYF.

The chain employs TRBV19 and TRBJ2-1, with 9 bases identical to TRBD2. CDR1 is LNHDA, CDR2 SQIVND, per germline (reference sequence). This CDR3 has 14 amino acids. With V trimmed by 2 bases and J by 6 bases, 2 bases remained unmatched. In nucleotides, the CDR3 is TGTGCCAGTAGTATAAGCGGGGGGATCAATGAGCAGTTCTTC. It encodes CASSISGGINEQFF.

A single count supports this clone. The V gene is TRBV9, the J gene TRBJ1-2, with 9 bases matching TRBD1. This CDR3 spans 15 amino acids. The junction had 5 bases not matched to a gene; V was cut back by 0 bases and J by 5 bases. Germline V lookup: CDR1 SGDLS, CDR2 YYNGEE. CDR3 in amino acids: CASSVGTGTGYGYTF. As DNA, the CDR3 is TGTGCCAGCAGCGTAGGGACCGGGACAGGGTATGGCTACACCTTC.

This chain joins TRBV3-1 (or the pseudogene TRBV3-2) and TRBJ2-5; D is unclear. Per germline, CDR1 LGHDT and CDR2 YNNKEL (reference sequence). V was cut by 3 bases and J by 5 bases, with 10 bases left in between. The CDR3 extends over 13 amino acids. CDR3 coding DNA: TGTGCCAGCAGCCAGTATTCGCTGGAGACCCAGTACTTC. As protein: CASSQYSLETQYF.

This clone is a singleton in its sample. The chain links TRBV7-2 to TRBJ2-1, with D tentatively TRBD1 (6 bases). Per the germline V gene, CDR1 is SGHTA and CDR2 is FQGNSA. Trimming shortened V by 5 bases and J by 5 bases, and 13 bases separated the two germline ends. This CDR3 region has 14 residues. The CDR3 DNA sequence: TGTGCCAGCAGCACACCCGGACAGCACAATGAGCAGTTCTTC. It is translated as CASSTPGQHNEQFF. Based on the CDR3 plus reference TRBV7-2 and TRBJ2-1, the full variable domain is GAGVSQSPSNKVTEKGKDVELRCDPISGHTALYWYRQSLGQGLEFLIYFQGNSAPDKSGLPSDRFSAERTGGSVSTLTIQRTQQEDSAVYLCASSTPGQHNEQFFGPGTRLTVL.

J is TRBJ2-2 and V is TRBV4-1, with 9 nucleotides matching TRBD1. Germline CDR1 MGHRA, CDR2 YSYEKL. CDR3 length: 20 amino acids. V was pared by 0 bases and J by 0 bases, with 11 bases of the junction left unmatched. CDR3 residues: CASSQDKVGQGITNTGELFF. CDR3 sequence (DNA): TGCGCCAGCAGCCAAGATAAAGTGGGACAGGGTATTACGAACACCGGGGAGCTGTTTTTT.

The CDR3 sequence: CASSSRGMETQYF. DNA of the CDR3: TGTGCCAGCAGTTCCCGGGGTATGGAGACCCAGTACTTC. The J gene is TRBJ2-5, the V gene TRBV6-5, with a tentative D call TRBD2 (5 bases). The germline V gene has CDR1 MNHEY and CDR2 SVGAGI. The V gene lost 4 bases and the J gene lost 5 bases, with 11 bases spanning the gap. This CDR3 has 13 amino acids.

In this sample, this clone turned up once. This chain joins TRBV11-3 and TRBJ2-7; the D gene is possibly TRBD1 (6 bases). The V gene's germline CDR1 is SGHNT and CDR2 YENEEA. The V gene lost 5 bases and the J gene lost 0 bases, with 8 bases spanning the gap. The CDR3 contains 13 residues. DNA of the CDR3: TGTGCCAGCAGCCTGGACAGCTCCTACGAGCAGTACTTC. Translated, it gives CASSLDSSYEQYF.

The chain links TRBV6-4 to TRBJ1-2; weak D call: TRBD1 (6 bases). The ends were cut back, 6 bases at V and 7 bases at J, with 18 bases in the middle. There are 14 residues in the CDR3. From germline, CDR1 is MRHNA and CDR2 SNTAGT. The CDR3 here is CASRAFTGSGGYTF. The CDR3 DNA reads TGTGCCAGCAGGGCGTTCACAGGGTCGGGTGGCTACACCTTC.

The chain couples TRBV25-1 to TRBJ2-7; TRBD1 aligns across 10 bases. Germline V gives CDR1 MGHDK, CDR2 SYGVNS. The CDR3 runs to 15 residues. With 3 bases clipped from V and 11 bases from J, the junction kept 13 bases outside the gene matches. CDR3 DNA sequence: TGTGCCAGCAGTGACCCCGGGACAGGGGTCCCTAGGGAGTACTTC. Translation gives CASSDPGTGVPREYF.

This sequence joins TRBV5-6 and TRBJ1-4; 8 positions agree with TRBD1. Germline values: CDR1 SGHDT, CDR2 YYEEEE. The trim removed 4 bases at V and 8 bases at J, leaving 7 bases unmatched. The CDR3 has 14 residues. Here the CDR3 reads CASSGDRGYEKLFF. The CDR3 region has the DNA TGTGCCAGCAGCGGCGACAGGGGTTACGAAAAACTGTTTTTT.

The chain joins TRBV5-1 to TRBJ1-6; tentatively, D is TRBD1 (6 bases). CDR3 length: 15 amino acids. The V and J ends lost 3 bases and 8 bases respectively, with 15 bases between them. The V gene's germline CDR1 is SGHRS and CDR2 YFSETQ. CDR3 in DNA: TGCGCCAGCAGCTCCGGGACATTAGGGGATTCACCCCTCCACTTT. Its protein product is CASSSGTLGDSPLHF. The entire variable domain, with the rest obtained from reference TRBV5-1 and TRBJ1-6, is as follows: KAGVTQTPRYLIKTRGQQVTLSCSPISGHRSVSWYQQTPGQGLQFLFEYFSETQRNKGNFPGRFSGRQFSNSRSEMNVSTLELGDSALYLCASSSGTLGDSPLHFGNGTRLTVT.

The chain joins TRBV11-2 to TRBJ2-5; no definite D call. V lost 0 bases and J 7 bases, leaving 9 bases between the germline ends. The CDR3 has 13 amino acids. The germline CDR1 and CDR2 sequences are SGHAT and FQNNGV. The CDR3 sequence is CASSLERVGTQYF. The CDR3, as DNA: TGTGCCAGCAGCTTAGAAAGGGTAGGGACCCAGTACTTC.

The chain links TRBV28 to TRBJ1-1, with 7 bases matching TRBD1. CDR1 and CDR2 from the germline V gene are MDHEN and SYDVKM. The CDR3 spans 11 residues. Trimming cost V 10 bases and J 11 bases; bases outside gene matches: 10. The CDR3 coding sequence is TGTGCCACACAAAGGGGGCGCGGGGCTTTCTTT. This gives the protein CATQRGRGAFF.

This chain joins TRBV19 and TRBJ2-7; the D gene is possibly TRBD1 (6 bases). The ends were cut back, 6 bases at V and 7 bases at J, with 22 bases in the middle. Germline loops: CDR1 LNHDA, CDR2 SQIVND (reference sequence). The CDR3 has 15 residues. CDR3 DNA: TGTGCCAGTAGGGACCCGGGACATCCGACGAGGGAGCAGTACTTC. This translates into CASRDPGHPTREQYF.

The chain joins TRBV30 to TRBJ1-5, with 7 nucleotides matching TRBD1. The trim removed 1 base at V and 8 bases at J, leaving 8 bases unmatched. This CDR3 region has 14 residues. The germline V gene encodes CDR1 GTSNPN and CDR2 SVGIG (reference sequence). The CDR3 loop is CAWSEDPGGKPQHF. The CDR3 nucleotides read TGTGCCTGGAGTGAGGATCCAGGGGGGAAGCCCCAGCATTTT.

The rearrangement uses TRBV5-6 and TRBJ2-7, with a weak D call TRBD1 (6 bases). The length of the CDR3 is 15 residues. Germline values: CDR1 SGHDT, CDR2 YYEEEE. Between the trimmed V and J ends, which lost 4 bases and 3 bases, there was a span of 17 bases. CDR3 sequence reads: CASSPGLGANYEQYF. CDR3 sequence (DNA): TGTGCCAGCAGCCCGGGTCTGGGGGCGAACTACGAGCAGTACTTC.